This T cell receptor beta chain was observed in a study of blood T cell repertoires in COVID-19. Overall study: The origin of the acute and convalescent COVID-19 samples was the United States, Italy and Spain. T cells, B-cell-depleted T cells, or PBMCs provided the cDNA or gDNA that served as material.

Sequencing used immunoSEQ multiplex PCR; TCRdb keeps in-frame clones, though not all of them. The table includes about 100,000 clones, more than 75% detected once. The CDR3 has 15 residues. The V gene lost 3 bases and the J gene lost 1 base, with 13 bases spanning the gap. CDR1 is SGHNT and CDR2 is YYREEE in the germline V gene (reference sequence). The gene calls are TRBV5-4 and TRBJ2-5; D perhaps matches TRBD1 (5 bases). Sequenced material: peripheral blood. This TCR was sampled from a young man in a cohort sampled during active COVID-19. CDR3 DNA sequence: TGTGCCAGCAGCTGGGGCGGACCAGGCCAAGAGACCCAGTACTTC. Translated: CASSWGGPGQETQYF.